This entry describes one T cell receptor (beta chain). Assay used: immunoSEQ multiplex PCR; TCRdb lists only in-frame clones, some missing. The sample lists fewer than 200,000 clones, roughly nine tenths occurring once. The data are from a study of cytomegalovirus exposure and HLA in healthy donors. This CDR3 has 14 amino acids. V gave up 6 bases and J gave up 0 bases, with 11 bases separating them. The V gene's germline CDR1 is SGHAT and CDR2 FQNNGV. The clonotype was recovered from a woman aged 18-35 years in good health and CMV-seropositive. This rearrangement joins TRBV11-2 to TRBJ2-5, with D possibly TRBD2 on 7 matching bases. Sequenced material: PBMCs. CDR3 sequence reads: CASRRRGHQETQYF. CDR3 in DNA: TGTGCCAGCAGACGGCGGGGGCACCAAGAGACCCAGTACTTC.